The 15 T cell receptor beta chains below were found in one sample sequenced in a study of CD8 T cells in Susac syndrome. Reverse transcription of about 0.5 to 1 ug RNA used random hexamers. TCRdb re-called the immunoSEQ multiplex PCR reads with MiXCR, one entry per CDR3 protein. The repertoire consists of about 130,000 distinct CDR3 sequences, with 90% to 95% occurring once and the leading ten covering 0.09% to 0.15%. Material: CD4+ T cells from PBMCs. All receptors come from a human donor in good health.

This sequence joins TRBV19 and TRBJ1-1; no firm D call. The CDR3 length is 15 residues. Trimming stripped 4 bases from V and 0 bases from J, with 12 bases between. CDR1 is LNHDA and CDR2 is SQIVND in the germline V gene (reference sequence). The CDR3 spells CASSKVWAMNTEAFF. CDR3 nucleotides: TGTGCCAGTAGTAAGGTCTGGGCCATGAACACTGAAGCTTTCTTT.

The rearrangement uses TRBV20-1 and TRBJ2-5; weak D call: TRBD2 (6 bases). The CDR3 runs 13 residues. Germline loops: CDR1 DFQATT, CDR2 SNEGSKA (reference sequence). DNA for the CDR3: TGCACCGCCCGCGCGGGGACTCAAGAGACCCAGTACTTC. Translation: CTARAGTQETQYF.

The chain couples TRBV5-6 to TRBJ2-5; 10 bases map to TRBD2. There are 17 residues in the CDR3. After removal of 6 bases from V and 1 base from J, the junction contained 12 bases not matched to a gene. Germline CDR1 SGHDT, CDR2 YYEEEE. The CDR3 is CASTPSWRTSGQETQYF. The DNA for the CDR3 is TGTGCCAGCACACCATCTTGGAGGACTAGCGGCCAAGAGACCCAGTACTTC.

V is TRBV7-2 and J is TRBJ2-1; D is possibly TRBD1 or TRBD2 (7 bases each). This CDR3 spans 14 amino acids. Trimming shortened V by 6 bases and J by 9 bases, and 18 bases separated the two germline ends. CDR1 and CDR2 (germline): SGHTA, FQGNSA. CDR3 sequence reads: CASRPGGGLGEQFF. CDR3 nucleotides: TGTGCCAGCAGACCAGGGGGGGGGCTCGGTGAGCAGTTCTTC.

This rearrangement joins TRBV2 to TRBJ2-4; the D gene is possibly TRBD2 (5 bases). Germline CDR1 and CDR2: SNHLY and FYNNEI. Trimming took off 3 bases at V and 1 base at J, with 10 bases between the two ends. This CDR3 comprises 15 residues. In DNA, the CDR3 is TGTGCCAGCAGTGAGCGGGCCGGCGCCAAAAACATTCAGTACTTC. Encoded protein: CASSERAGAKNIQYF.

The chain employs TRBV5-1 and TRBJ2-5, with D possibly TRBD2 on 7 matching bases. V was pared by 4 bases and J by 2 bases, with 18 bases between. The V gene's germline CDR1 is SGHRS and CDR2 YFSETQ. The CDR3 sequence is 16 residues long. CDR3 protein: CASSPNTRGAQETQYF. For the CDR3, the DNA is TGCGCCAGCAGCCCTAACACCCGGGGGGCTCAAGAGACCCAGTACTTC.

The chain combines TRBV18 with TRBJ1-5, with TRBD1 as a possible D gene (6 bases). There are 15 residues in the CDR3. The V end was cut by 1 base, the J end by 12 bases, with 19 bases between. The germline V gene has CDR1 KGHSH and CDR2 LQKENI. CDR3 DNA sequence: TGTGCCAGCTCACCACGGGGGGGCCAACAGGCGGTCCAGCATTTT. This codes for CASSPRGGQQAVQHF.

The genes are TRBV2 and TRBJ1-1; the D is unclear. The V end was cut by 2 bases, the J end by 1 base, with 14 bases between. The CDR3 totals 16 residues. CDR1 is SNHLY, CDR2 FYNNEI, per germline. Here the CDR3 reads CASSESRVPTNTEAFF. The DNA for the CDR3 is TGTGCCAGCAGTGAATCTCGAGTTCCTACGAACACTGAAGCTTTCTTT. The full variable domain, with the rest looked up from reference TRBV2 and TRBJ1-1, is EPEVTQTPSHQVTQMGQEVILRCVPISNHLYFYWYRQILGQKVEFLVSFYNNEISEKSEIFDDQFSVERPDGSNFTLKIRSTKLEDSAMYFCASSESRVPTNTEAFFGQGTRLTVV.

The chain is built from TRBV7-2 and TRBJ2-3, with 7 bases matching TRBD1. The germline V gene has CDR1 SGHTA and CDR2 FQGNSA. The V and J ends lost 5 bases and 3 bases, in that order; junction bases with no gene match: 8. This CDR3 spans 15 amino acids. This CDR3 is CASSPGGRGTDTQYF. The CDR3 DNA is TGTGCCAGCAGCCCCGGTGGCAGGGGGACAGATACGCAGTATTTT.

The chain is built from TRBV5-1 and TRBJ1-3, with 9 bases matching TRBD1. This CDR3 comprises 15 residues. V shed 4 bases, J shed 2 bases, and the junction held 4 bases outside the gene matches. The germline V gene encodes CDR1 SGHRS and CDR2 YFSETQ. CDR3 residues: CASSPWDRAGNTIYF. CDR3 DNA sequence: TGCGCCAGCAGCCCGTGGGACAGGGCTGGAAACACCATATATTTT.

DNA of the CDR3: TGCAGCGTTGTGAGGGGCGCACTGTTGGACACTGAAGCTTTCTTT. Protein sequence: CSVVRGALLDTEAFF. V and J are TRBV29-1 and TRBJ1-1; tentative D call: TRBD1 (5 bases). Trimming left V 4 bases short and J 3 bases short, with 18 bases between. Germline V gives CDR1 SQVTM, CDR2 ANQGSEA. The CDR3 contains 15 residues.

The CDR3 sequence: CASNPSGHNEQFF. CDR3 sequence (DNA): TGTGCCAGCAACCCGTCGGGTCACAATGAGCAGTTCTTC. J is TRBJ2-1 and V is TRBV6-5, with D hard to call. Between the trimmed V and J ends, which lost 7 bases and 5 bases, there was a span of 12 bases. From germline, CDR1 is MNHEY and CDR2 SVGAGI. This CDR3 is 13 amino acids long.

This clonotype was seen just once. The rearrangement joins TRBV28 to TRBJ2-1, with D uncertain. Germline V gives CDR1 MDHEN, CDR2 SYDVKM. The V gene lost 6 bases and the J gene lost 4 bases, with 19 bases spanning the gap. CDR3 length equals 16 residues. The CDR3 DNA is TGTGCCAGCAGCCCTGTGGGTCCCCCCCTATACAATGAGCAGTTCTTC. Translation gives CASSPVGPPLYNEQFF.

This rearrangement joins TRBV20-1 to TRBJ2-7; weak D call: TRBD2 (6 bases). Germline assignment: CDR1 DFQATT and CDR2 SNEGSKA (reference sequence). The CDR3 totals 14 residues. V was trimmed by 3 bases and J by 2 bases, leaving 14 bases between them. The CDR3 region is CSAREGSGPYEQYF. The CDR3 nucleotides read TGCAGTGCTAGGGAGGGCAGCGGTCCCTACGAGCAGTACTTC.

The chain combines TRBV27 with TRBJ1-5, with D maybe TRBD1 (5 bases). V was trimmed by 10 bases and J by 2 bases, leaving 15 bases between them. Germline lookup yields CDR1 MNHEY and CDR2 SMNVEV (reference sequence). CDR3 length: 14 residues. The CDR3 region has the DNA TGTGCCACCTCCCAAGGGGTTGGCAATCAGCCCCAGCATTTT. Encoded protein: CATSQGVGNQPQHF.